Listed below are T cell receptor beta chains from one sample, sequenced in a study of identical twins. TCRdb recomputed calls from the 5' RACE reads with MiXCR, one row per CDR3 protein. The table records approximately 530,000 distinct CDR3 sequences, 20% to 25% of them present only once. This sample also belongs to another study, concerning yellow fever vaccine responses in identical twins.

The sequencing sample was made of CD4+ T cells sorted from blood. These receptors were taken from a woman younger than 30 in good health. Each CDR3 is given with its conserved first and last residue. A D gene is named only where the DNA matches it firmly. Rows may omit the clone size; those that give it use once, few, many or a size class.

J	V	D	size	DNA	CDR3
TRBJ1-1	TRBV6-5	TRBD1	.	TGTGCCAGCAGATATGCACAGGGGGCGGTCACTGAAGCTTTCTTT	CASRYAQGAVTEAFF
TRBJ2-1	TRBV14	.	few	TGTGCCAGCAGCCAAGCCACCGCTGGGGATGAGCAGTTCTTC	CASSQATAGDEQFF
TRBJ1-1	TRBV20-1	TRBD1	few	TGCAGTGCTAGAGAGGACAGGGGTCTCTTT	CSAREDRGLF
TRBJ2-5	TRBV12-3/TRBV12-4	.	.	TGTGCCAGCAGTCCCTCAGTGAAACAAGAGACCCAGTACTTC	CASSPSVKQETQYF
TRBJ2-1	TRBV7-2	.	.	TGTGCCAGCAGCTTAGCGGGGGCTACCTCCATCTACAATGAGCAGTTCTTC	CASSLAGATSIYNEQFF
TRBJ1-1	TRBV10-3	.	.	TGTGCCATCATGTCGGGACACACGAACACTGAAGCTTTCTTT	CAIMSGHTNTEAFF
TRBJ1-5	TRBV15	TRBD1	.	TGTGCCACCAGCAAGACAGGGGACCCGAATCAGCCCCAGCATTTT	CATSKTGDPNQPQHF
TRBJ2-4	TRBV12-3/TRBV12-4	.	.	TGTGCCAGCAGTTTAAGGGGTCCGAAGTACTTC	CASSLRGPKYF
TRBJ1-2	TRBV20-1	TRBD1	.	TGCAGTGCTTGGGACAGGTCAAGCTACACCTTC	CSAWDRSSYTF
TRBJ1-2	TRBV7-9	.	.	TGTGCCAGCAGCCTTAGTGGTATCGCACGAAACTATGGCTACACCTTC	CASSLSGIARNYGYTF
TRBJ2-5	TRBV11-1	.	.	TGTGCCAGCAGCTCCGCAGCCTCAAGACCCGAGGGGACCCAGTACTTC	CASSSAASRPEGTQYF
TRBJ1-1	TRBV20-1	.	few	TGCAGTGCAGGAGCAGGGGCCACTGAAGCTTTCTTT	CSAGAGATEAFF
TRBJ2-2	TRBV27	TRBD1	.	TGTGCCAGCAGTCGAAAGACAGGGGACGTGAGGACCGGGGAGCTGTTTTTT	CASSRKTGDVRTGELFF
TRBJ2-3	TRBV15	.	few	TGTGCCACCAGCAAGGGGGGCCTCACAGATACGCAGTATTTT	CATSKGGLTDTQYF
TRBJ2-7	TRBV3-1	.	few	TGTGCCAGCAGCCTGAACGAATACGAGCAGTACTTC	CASSLNEYEQYF
TRBJ2-5	TRBV20-1	.	.	TGCAGTGCTAGTAGGGGGGGTAGGGAGACCCAGTACTTC	CSASRGGRETQYF
TRBJ2-1	TRBV20-1	TRBD2	.	TGCAGTGCTCCCCATAGGACTAGCGGGCCGGACAATGAGCAGTTCTTC	CSAPHRTSGPDNEQFF
TRBJ2-7	TRBV5-6	TRBD1	few	TGTGCCAGCAGCCTGAGAGGGACAGCCGCCTCCTACGAGCAGTACTTC	CASSLRGTAASYEQYF
TRBJ2-7	TRBV9	TRBD2	few	TGTGCCAGCAGCGTAGAGGGGACTAGCAACGAGCAGTACTTC	CASSVEGTSNEQYF
TRBJ2-3	TRBV5-1	.	few	TGCGCCAGCAGCCCAGACCCTCCCGGGACTGGGACAGATACGCAGTATTTT	CASSPDPPGTGTDTQYF
TRBJ2-1	TRBV5-1	TRBD2	few	TGCGCCAGCAGCACCCGCGGGGGTGTACAAAACAATGAGCAGTTCTTC	CASSTRGGVQNNEQFF
TRBJ2-7	TRBV12-3/TRBV12-4	.	.	TGTGCCAGCAGTCCGACTCTCGAATACGAGCAGTACTTC	CASSPTLEYEQYF
TRBJ2-1	TRBV20-1	TRBD2	.	TGCAGTGCTAGAGATCGCGCGGGAGTGAGGGATGAGCAGTTCTTC	CSARDRAGVRDEQFF
TRBJ2-7	TRBV12-5	TRBD2	.	TGTGCTAGTGGTGCGGGACTAGCCTACGAGCAGTACTTC	CASGAGLAYEQYF
TRBJ1-2	TRBV5-5	.	.	TGTGCCAGCAGCTTGGAAGTGTCCAGTGGGAACTATGGCTACACCTTC	CASSLEVSSGNYGYTF
TRBJ1-1	TRBV12-3/TRBV12-4	.	.	TGTGCCAGCAGTTTATTGGGGAGCGCCGACACTGAAGCTTTCTTT	CASSLLGSADTEAFF
TRBJ2-3	TRBV25-1	.	.	TGTGCCAGCAGTGCCGGGAGGGGGCTGAGCACAGATACGCAGTATTTT	CASSAGRGLSTDTQYF
TRBJ2-1	TRBV6-2/TRBV6-3	TRBD2	.	TGTGCCAGCAGTGGGGGGGTAGGGAGGTATGAGCAGTTCTTC	CASSGGVGRYEQFF
TRBJ2-1	TRBV2	.	few	TGTGCCAGCGGCCGACTACCTGAGTCGACTGAGCAGTTCTTC	CASGRLPESTEQFF
TRBJ2-2	TRBV9	TRBD1	few	TGTGCCAGCAGCGTAGCTACAGGGCAGGGGGACACCGGGGAGCTGTTTTTT	CASSVATGQGDTGELFF
TRBJ1-5	TRBV12-3/TRBV12-4	.	.	TGTGCCAGCTCCCCGGGACGGACCTTGAGCAATCAGCCCCAGCATTTT	CASSPGRTLSNQPQHF
TRBJ2-3	TRBV7-6	.	once	TGTGCCAGCAGCTTACGGGTCCCAGATACGCAGTATTTT	CASSLRVPDTQYF
TRBJ2-3	TRBV20-1	TRBD2	.	TGCAGTGCGACCTCCGGGACTAGCGGGAGCACAGATACGCAGTATTTT	CSATSGTSGSTDTQYF
TRBJ2-5	TRBV7-2	.	few	TGTGCCAGCAGCTTAGACGGGACCGCGATGACCCAGTACTTC	CASSLDGTAMTQYF